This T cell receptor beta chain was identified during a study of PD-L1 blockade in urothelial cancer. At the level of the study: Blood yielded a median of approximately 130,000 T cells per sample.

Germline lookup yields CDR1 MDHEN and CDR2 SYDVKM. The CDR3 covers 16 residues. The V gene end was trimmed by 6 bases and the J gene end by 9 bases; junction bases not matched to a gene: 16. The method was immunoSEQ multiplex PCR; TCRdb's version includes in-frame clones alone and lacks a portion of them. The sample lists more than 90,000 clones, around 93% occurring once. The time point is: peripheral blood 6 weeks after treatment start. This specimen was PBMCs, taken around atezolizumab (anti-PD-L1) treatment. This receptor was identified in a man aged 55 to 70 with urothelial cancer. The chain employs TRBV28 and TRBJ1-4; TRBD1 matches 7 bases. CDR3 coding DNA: TGTGCCAGCAGCCGACAGGGTACGGTACGTCAGAAAAAACTGTTTTTT. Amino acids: CASSRQGTVRQKKLFF.